Listed here are 32 T cell receptor beta chains from one sample, sequenced in a study of T cell changes during pregnancy in multiple sclerosis. The data were produced by immunoSEQ multiplex PCR, yet TCRdb's version contains in-frame clones alone and is incomplete. Among 35,000 to 45,000 clones listed, 87% were seen once. This material consisted of CD4+ T cells from peripheral blood mononuclear cells, taken after pregnancy. The receptors originated from a female donor with multiple sclerosis, enrolled in a pregnancy study.

J is TRBJ1-1 and V is TRBV21-1; whether TRBD1, the table's D call, matches the DNA was not checked. TRBV21-1 is reported as a pseudogene. The length of the CDR3 is 16 residues. The CDR3 DNA is TGTGCCAGCAGCGATAAGAGGGGCAGGGGGTACACTGAAGCTTTCTTT. It codes for CASSDKRGRGYTEAFF.

V gene TRBV7-3 combines with J gene TRBJ2-7; 9 nucleotides agree with TRBD1. Trimming at V came to 3 bases and at J to 5 bases, leaving 5 bases not matched to a gene. From germline, CDR1 is SGHTA and CDR2 FQGTGA. This CDR3 contains 14 residues. Here the CDR3 reads CASSFTGGRNEQYF. In DNA, the CDR3 is TGTGCCAGCAGCTTTACAGGGGGCAGGAACGAGCAGTACTTC.

The chain recombines TRBV9 with TRBJ2-3, with 16 nucleotides matching TRBD2. Germline V gene data show CDR1 as SGDLS and CDR2 as YYNGEE. The V and J ends lost 4 bases and 7 bases, in that order; junction bases with no gene match: 12. The CDR3 is made up of 18 amino acids. In DNA form, the CDR3 reads TGTGCCAGCAGCCAACAGGGACTAGCGGGGGGGCTCGGGAATACGCAGTATTTT. Amino acids: CASSQQGLAGGLGNTQYF.

J is TRBJ2-5 and V is TRBV9; 9 bases align to TRBD1. Losses at the gene ends were 2 bases for V and 4 bases for J; bases not matched to a gene: 9. The CDR3 totals 16 residues. Germline V gene lookup returns CDR1 SGDLS and CDR2 YYNGEE. This CDR3 is CASSVTGTGPPETQYF. As DNA, the CDR3 is TGTGCCAGCAGCGTCACCGGGACAGGGCCCCCAGAGACCCAGTACTTC.

This sequence joins TRBV28 and TRBJ1-5; TRBD1 matches 7 bases. Germline V lookup: CDR1 MDHEN, CDR2 SYDVKM. Trimming cost V 4 bases and J 7 bases; bases outside gene matches: 10. The CDR3 runs 15 residues. CDR3 nucleotides: TGTGCCAGCAGTTCAACAGGGGATTTCAAACAGCCCCAGCATTTT. Its translation is CASSSTGDFKQPQHF.

V is TRBV2 and J is TRBJ2-3; 10 bases agree with TRBD2. The length of the CDR3 is 17 residues. In germline, CDR1 is SNHLY, CDR2 FYNNEI. After removal of 3 bases from V and 4 bases from J, the junction contained 10 bases not matched to a gene. The CDR3 sequence: CASSESPSGGDADTQYF. Here the CDR3 DNA reads TGTGCCAGCAGTGAGAGCCCCAGCGGGGGGGATGCAGATACGCAGTATTTT.

The chain uses TRBV7-9 and TRBJ2-7, with TRBD2 matching 9 bases. V lost 5 bases to trimming and J lost 0 bases; unmatched junction nucleotides: 11. CDR1 is SEHNR and CDR2 is FQNEAQ in the germline V gene (reference sequence). The CDR3 consists of 17 residues. CDR3 sequence: CASSNPPSGVYSYEQYF. In DNA form, the CDR3 reads TGTGCCAGCAGCAACCCACCTAGCGGGGTCTACTCCTACGAGCAGTACTTC.

This clone came up a few times. The gene calls are TRBV5-4 and TRBJ1-2; D call uncertain. The CDR3 covers 13 residues. V was trimmed by 4 bases and J by 1 base, leaving 8 bases between them. The germline CDR1 and CDR2 sequences are SGHNT and YYREEE (reference sequence). The CDR3 sequence is CASSPGNNYGYTF. The CDR3 region has the DNA TGTGCCAGCAGCCCAGGCAATAACTATGGCTACACCTTC.

This chain joins TRBV29-1 and TRBJ2-1; 7 bases are shared with TRBD1. Germline assignment: CDR1 SQVTM and CDR2 ANQGSEA. The CDR3 is 14 residues long. The V gene end was trimmed by 3 bases and the J gene end by 4 bases; junction bases not matched to a gene: 6. CDR3 DNA sequence: TGCAGCGTTGAGGCGGACAGGCCATACAATGAGCAGTTCTTC. Its protein product is CSVEADRPYNEQFF.

The chain uses TRBV7-6 and TRBJ2-2; D unclear. Per the germline V gene, CDR1 is SGHVS and CDR2 is FNYEAQ. CDR3 size: 12 residues. Trimming left V 1 base short and J 6 bases short, with 3 bases between. Here the CDR3 DNA reads TGTGCCAGCAGCTTAGGCGCCGGGGAGCTGTTTTTT. This codes for CASSLGAGELFF.

This clone was observed once. V usage is TRBV5-1 and J usage is TRBJ2-5; D may be TRBD1 (6 bases). The V end lost 1 base, the J end lost 4 bases, and 23 bases lay between the germline ends. Germline V lookup: CDR1 SGHRS, CDR2 YFSETQ. This CDR3 is 18 amino acids long. DNA of the CDR3: TGCGCCAGCAGCTTGACCCTTCGCCCGCAGGACAGCCGAGAGACCCAGTACTTC. It specifies CASSLTLRPQDSRETQYF.

The chain carries TRBV27 and TRBJ1-1; D remains unclear. Germline assignment: CDR1 MNHEY and CDR2 SMNVEV (reference sequence). The CDR3 is 14 amino acids. Trimming took 3 bases from V and 2 from J, leaving 10 bases between them. Here the CDR3 reads CASSFRRVNTEAFF. The CDR3 DNA is TGTGCCAGCAGTTTTAGGAGGGTTAACACTGAAGCTTTCTTT.

The chain uses TRBV5-8 and TRBJ2-5, with TRBD1 identical over 10 bases. After removal of 4 bases from V and 4 bases from J, the junction contained 10 bases not matched to a gene. The germline gives CDR1 SGHTS, CDR2 YDEGEE. The CDR3 loop spans 16 amino acids. The CDR3 DNA reads as TGTGCCAGCAGCCCAGGGACAGGGGTCTTTGGAGAGACCCAGTACTTC. Protein product: CASSPGTGVFGETQYF. The variable domain in full, with the rest retrieved from reference TRBV5-8 and TRBJ2-5, is EAGVTQSPTHLIKTRGQQATLRCSPISGHTSVYWYQQALGLGLQFLLWYDEGEERNRGNFPPRFSGRQFPNYSSELNVNALELEDSALYLCASSPGTGVFGETQYFGPGTRLLVL.

This clone was seen more than once but under ten times. The rearrangement links TRBV29-1 to TRBJ1-2; 7 nucleotides agree with TRBD1. The CDR3 covers 15 residues. Per the germline V gene, CDR1 is SQVTM and CDR2 is ANQGSEA. The ends lost 4 bases at V and 3 bases at J; junction bases unmatched: 11. The CDR3 DNA reads TGCAGCGTTGTTTCGATTCAGGGGGTGGACTATGGCTACACCTTC. Encoded protein: CSVVSIQGVDYGYTF.

The CDR3 coding sequence is TGCGCCAGCAGCAAACAGGGGGCGCCTAACACTGAAGCTTTCTTT. Amino acid sequence: CASSKQGAPNTEAFF. V and J are TRBV5-1 and TRBJ1-1, with TRBD1 matching 9 bases. The CDR3 length is 15 residues. V lost 4 bases to trimming and J lost 2 bases; unmatched junction nucleotides: 6. CDR1 is SGHRS and CDR2 is YFSETQ in the germline V gene.

The rearrangement joins TRBV9 to TRBJ2-6, with 8 bases matching TRBD1. Germline values: CDR1 SGDLS, CDR2 YYNGEE. Losses at the gene ends were 3 bases for V and 0 bases for J; bases not matched to a gene: 11. The CDR3 length is 19 residues. CDR3 nucleotide sequence: TGTGCCAGCAGCGAGGGGGTGGGGACAGGTAGCTCTGGGGCCAACGTCCTGACTTTC. Amino acids: CASSEGVGTGSSGANVLTF.

The CDR3, as DNA: TGTGCCAGCAGCCGGACTAGCGGGGGCTCAGATACGCAGTATTTT. Its translation: CASSRTSGGSDTQYF. The V call is TRBV7-2, the J call TRBJ2-3; 13 positions match TRBD2. The CDR3 spans 15 residues. Germline assignment: CDR1 SGHTA and CDR2 FQGNSA. J gave up 4 bases and V 5 bases, and 3 bases lay outside the gene matches.

This chain links TRBV7-2 with TRBJ2-5; 11 positions match TRBD2. From germline, CDR1 is SGHTA and CDR2 FQGNSA. The V and J ends lost 3 bases and 3 bases, in that order; junction bases with no gene match: 0. The CDR3 has 14 amino acids. CDR3: CASSLTSGEETQYF. As DNA, the CDR3 is TGTGCCAGCAGCTTGACTAGCGGGGAAGAGACCCAGTACTTC.

The chain has TRBV9 and TRBJ1-2, with 7 bases matching TRBD1. Germline CDR1 reads SGDLS; CDR2 reads YYNGEE. V trimming: 6 bases; J trimming: 4 bases; junction bases outside the gene matches: 12. The CDR3 runs to 15 residues. For the CDR3, the DNA is TGTGCCAGCACCACCACTGGGGACAGCCTCTATGGCTACACCTTC. Translation: CASTTTGDSLYGYTF.

The genes are TRBV6-6 and TRBJ2-1; 7 bases are a match to TRBD2. The CDR3 is 14 amino acids. V lost 2 bases to trimming and J lost 9 bases; unmatched junction nucleotides: 7. CDR1 and CDR2 (germline): MNHNY, SVGAGI (reference sequence). This CDR3 reads CASSYTGLGGEQFF. The CDR3 DNA is TGTGCCAGCAGTTACACAGGACTAGGCGGTGAGCAGTTCTTC.

The chain couples TRBV2 to TRBJ1-4; no firm D call. Germline lookup yields CDR1 SNHLY and CDR2 FYNNEI. Trimming pared 7 bases from V and 4 bases from J, leaving 4 bases between. This CDR3 spans 11 amino acids. For the CDR3, the DNA is TGTGCCAGCACGGGTAATGAAAAACTGTTTTTT. It yields the protein CASTGNEKLFF. The full variable domain, its missing parts supplied by reference TRBV2 and TRBJ1-4, is EPEVTQTPSHQVTQMGQEVILRCVPISNHLYFYWYRQILGQKVEFLVSFYNNEISEKSEIFDDQFSVERPDGSNFTLKIRSTKLEDSAMYFCASTGNEKLFFGSGTQLSVL.

The rearrangement uses TRBV18 and TRBJ1-1; the D gene is possibly TRBD1 (6 bases). The V end was cut by 5 bases, the J end by 3 bases, with 13 bases between. Germline V lookup: CDR1 KGHSH, CDR2 LQKENI. CDR3 size: 14 residues. CDR3 bases: TGTGCCAGCTCATCTACAGGGAGGGACACTGAAGCTTTCTTT. Residues: CASSSTGRDTEAFF.

The rearrangement joins TRBV5-1 to TRBJ2-5; a possible D gene is TRBD1 (5 bases). The assigned J gene may be wrong: the sequence end matches TRBJ2-7 better. This CDR3 is 15 amino acids long. Per germline, CDR1 SGHRS and CDR2 YFSETQ. This chain's CDR3 is CASSSQAGISYEQYF. The CDR3 DNA reads as TGCGCCAGCAGCTCACAGGCAGGGATAAGCTACGAGCAGTACTTC.

The rearrangement joins TRBV18 to TRBJ1-3; D possibly corresponds to TRBD1 (6 bases). V lost 6 bases, J lost 3 bases, and 15 bases lay in between. The CDR3 length is 15 residues. Germline loops: CDR1 KGHSH, CDR2 LQKENI. This CDR3 is CASSPIGTSGNTIYF. The DNA for the CDR3 is TGTGCCAGCTCGCCCATCGGGACAAGTGGAAACACCATATATTTT.

The rearrangement uses TRBV6-1 and TRBJ2-3, with D uncertain. The CDR3 covers 14 residues. V lost 8 bases, J lost 0 bases, and 12 bases lay in between. Per the germline V gene, CDR1 is MNHNS and CDR2 is SASEGT. The CDR3 coding sequence is TGTGCCAGCCATGCGGATTTTAGCACAGATACGCAGTATTTT. As protein: CASHADFSTDTQYF.

This clone has just a few counts. The rearrangement joins TRBV13 to TRBJ2-7, with D perhaps TRBD2 (6 bases). Trimming removed 0 bases from V and 5 bases from J, with 11 bases in between. This CDR3 has 14 residues. The germline gives CDR1 PRHDT, CDR2 FYEKMQ (reference sequence). The CDR3 region is CASSLGTRGNEQYF. CDR3 nucleotide sequence: TGTGCCAGCAGCTTAGGGACTAGGGGAAACGAGCAGTACTTC.

A remark on this clone: One end of the junction varies from germline; a read error may be responsible. This chain uses TRBV7-7 with TRBJ2-2; D possibly corresponds to TRBD2 (5 bases). Germline V gives CDR1 SSHAT, CDR2 FNYEAQ (reference sequence). CDR3 length equals 14 residues. CDR3 in amino acids: CASSLAFRTGELFF. CDR3 sequence (DNA): TGTGCTAGCAGCTTAGCGTTCCGCACCGGGGAGCTGTTTTTT.

This rearrangement joins TRBV5-1 to TRBJ2-2, with a possible D match to TRBD1 (5 bases). V was shortened by 4 bases and J by 3 bases, with 16 bases between the two germline ends. The CDR3 spans 16 residues. CDR1 is SGHRS and CDR2 is YFSETQ in the germline V gene. CDR3 DNA: TGCGCCAGCAGCCCCCAGGCCCAGGGTCACACCGGGGAGCTGTTTTTT. Its translation: CASSPQAQGHTGELFF.

V gene TRBV28 combines with J gene TRBJ2-6; the D is unclear. The CDR3 consists of 12 residues. V was cut by 7 bases and J by 2 bases, with 3 bases left in between. The germline V gene encodes CDR1 MDHEN and CDR2 SYDVKM. DNA for the CDR3: TGTGCCAGCACCACTGGGGCCAACGTCCTGACTTTC. It codes for CASTTGANVLTF.

The V and J genes are TRBV10-1 and TRBJ2-1; 10 nucleotides agree with TRBD2. The CDR3 has 16 residues. CDR1 is WNHNN and CDR2 is SYGVQD in the germline V gene (reference sequence). J gave up 7 bases and V 4 bases, and 10 bases lay outside the gene matches. The CDR3 coding sequence is TGCGCCAGCAGTGGACCAGCGGGGGGGCAGGGGAATGAGCAGTTCTTC. Translation: CASSGPAGGQGNEQFF.

The chain links TRBV18 to TRBJ2-7; D possibly corresponds to TRBD2 (6 bases). This CDR3 contains 14 residues. Germline CDR1 is KGHSH and CDR2 is LQKENI. V shed 2 bases and J shed 3 bases, with 11 bases lying between them. The CDR3: CASSPVSSDYEQYF. In nucleotides, the CDR3 is TGTGCCAGCTCACCAGTATCTAGCGACTACGAGCAGTACTTC.

J is TRBJ1-1 and V is TRBV6-5; 7 nucleotides match TRBD1. The trim removed 2 bases at V and 5 bases at J, leaving 5 bases unmatched. The CDR3 covers 14 residues. The germline gives CDR1 MNHEY, CDR2 SVGAGI. The CDR3 loop reads CASSYIGGGTEAFF. CDR3 coding DNA: TGTGCCAGCAGTTACATAGGGGGCGGAACTGAAGCTTTCTTT.